This TCR beta chain derives from a study of regulatory T cells in long-lasting Graves disease. General study findings and limits: Clonotypes that were public and shared totalled roughly 3,000 in persistent patients versus 750 to 1,000 in new patients. TCR diversity in persistent Graves' patients was below that of newly diagnosed ones. There was favoring of TRBV28, TRBJ1-2 and TRBJ2-5 in persistent disease.

Time point denoted: persistent/refractory GD, antithyroid drugs over 5 years with positive TRAb. With RNA extracted from PBMCs as input, the TCR library was made. The authors diagnosed Graves' disease using American Thyroid Association guidelines. This CDR3 is 13 amino acids long. The germline V and J ends were trimmed by 6 bases and 4 bases, with 12 bases remaining between them. Germline CDR1 is SGHTA and CDR2 is FQGNSA. Comments on this clonotype: Its cognate antigen is unknown.

HTBI primers from iRepertoire and Arm-PCR of CDR3 regions yielded the TCR beta libraries. Each CDR3 protein is one row after TCRdb ran MiXCR on the multiplex PCR reads. The sample has roughly 300,000 distinct CDR3 sequences, roughly a fifth seen once. This specimen was peripheral blood mononuclear cells (PBMCs), taken when the disease was refractory, from a patient treated with antithyroid drugs. The chain couples TRBV7-2 to TRBJ1-2, with unresolved D. The sequence was obtained from a female donor with Graves disease. The CDR3 sequence is CASSFTVSYGYTF. The CDR3 coding sequence is TGTGCCAGCAGTTTCACAGTGAGCTATGGCTACACCTTC.